The 5 T cell receptor beta chains below come from one sample, sequenced in a study of cytomegalovirus exposure and HLA in healthy donors listed by TCRdb under 2017. Libraries were constructed by the immunoSEQ multiplex PCR assay. A mixture of 60 forward primers for TCR Vbeta segments and 13 reverse primers for TCR Jbeta segments was used in the multiplex PCR. As stored in TCRdb, this immuneACCESS dataset retains in-frame rearrangements with V and J assigned. A fraction of the clones does not appear; measured against another copy, unresolved V genes explain less than half of the discrepancy, and the remainder lacks a known reason. In this sample the table shows more than 95,000 clones, under 85% of which occur a single time. The top ten hold approximately 9.6% of the sample. Sample: PBMCs. The receptors stem from a woman aged 45-60 years in good health and CMV-seropositive.

The chain combines TRBV28 with TRBJ2-7; D is possibly TRBD2 (5 bases). The germline gives CDR1 MDHEN, CDR2 SYDVKM. CDR3 length: 13 amino acids. Between the trimmed V and J ends, which lost 3 bases and 9 bases, there was a span of 15 bases. CDR3 sequence: CASSLEAEKGQYF. As DNA, the CDR3 is TGTGCCAGCAGTTTGGAAGCGGAGAAAGGGCAGTACTTC. The whole variable domain, remainder taken from reference TRBV28 and TRBJ2-7, is DVKVTQSSRYLVKRTGEKVFLECVQDMDHENMFWYRQDPGLGLRLIYFSYDVKMKEKGDIPEGYSVSREKKERFSLILESASTNQTSMYLCASSLEAEKGQYFGPGTRLTVT.

The chain has TRBV5-1 and TRBJ1-2; D is uncertain. V shed 0 bases and J shed 6 bases, with 15 bases lying between them. Germline CDR1 SGHRS, CDR2 YFSETQ. The length of the CDR3 is 15 residues. CDR3 in amino acids: CASSLALTQYDGYTF. DNA of the CDR3: TGCGCCAGCAGCTTGGCCTTGACACAGTACGATGGCTACACCTTC.

The chain recombines TRBV10-3 with TRBJ2-1, with 7 bases fitting TRBD1. CDR1 ENHRY and CDR2 SYGVKD come from the germline V gene. This CDR3 comprises 14 residues. V was clipped by 4 bases and J by 2 bases; unmatched bases: 2. CDR3 residues: CAISGTGTYNEQFF. DNA of the CDR3: TGTGCCATCAGTGGGACAGGCACCTACAATGAGCAGTTCTTC.

The CDR3 coding sequence is TGCGCCAGCAGCTGGTTGCCGGGACTACAGAAAGAGACCCAGTACTTC. Amino acids: CASSWLPGLQKETQYF. The rearrangement uses TRBV5-1 and TRBJ2-5, with TRBD2 matching over 7 bases. With 3 bases clipped from V and 3 bases from J, the junction kept 11 bases outside the gene matches. This CDR3 is 16 amino acids long. Germline CDR1 reads SGHRS; CDR2 reads YFSETQ.

This sequence joins TRBV6-1 and TRBJ2-3; the D is unclear. This CDR3 has 14 residues. Looked up from germline, CDR1 is MNHNS and CDR2 is SASEGT. Deletions cut 4 bases from V and 6 bases from J, with 14 bases between. The CDR3 sequence is CASSAPPQADTQYF. As DNA, the CDR3 is TGTGCCAGCAGTGCCCCCCCCCAAGCCGATACGCAGTATTTT.